This TCR beta chain was documented in a study of OX40 agonist ivuxolimab in advanced cancers. Broader study findings: Among some nonresponders, normalized T-cell clonal expansion was also low. Dose levels from 0.1 to 3.0 mg/kg saw CD4+ and CD8+ blood T cells expand clonally by week 6.

Of note for this clone: Its antigen is not known.

Germline CDR1 is LNHNV and CDR2 is YYDKDF (reference sequence). The CDR3 consists of 15 residues. TCRdb keeps only in-frame clones here, not all; method: immunoSEQ multiplex PCR. The sample consists of roughly 70,000 clones, around 86% of them appearing once. Peripheral blood came from all dose cohorts at three timepoints. The rearrangement joins TRBV15 to TRBJ2-5, with 8 bases aligning to TRBD1. Matching the DNA end better, TRBJ2-7 makes the J call doubtful. The sample was CD4+ or CD8+ T cells sorted from blood, taken in a trial of the OX40 agonist ivuxolimab. This clonotype was sampled from an adult with an advanced solid tumor such as melanoma, head and neck, liver or kidney cancer. The CDR3: CATSRRTGRSYEQYF. As DNA, the CDR3 is TGTGCCACCAGCCGAAGGACAGGGAGGTCCTACGAGCAGTACTTC.